This T cell receptor beta chain was identified in a study of OX40 agonist ivuxolimab in advanced cancers. Measured with immunoSEQ multiplex PCR; TCRdb has only the in-frame clones, and not every one. The sample lists tens of thousands of clones; over 70% were seen once. Per germline, CDR1 SGHRS and CDR2 YFSETQ. There are 15 residues in the CDR3. The ends lost 4 bases at V and 4 bases at J; junction bases unmatched: 7. Blood was sampled at baseline, cycle 4 day 1, and cycle 7 day 1. V is TRBV5-1 and J is TRBJ1-4; 7 bases are a match to TRBD1. The material sequenced was CD4+ or CD8+ T cells sorted from blood, taken in a trial of the OX40 agonist ivuxolimab. This sequence was found in an adult with an advanced solid tumor such as melanoma, head and neck, liver or kidney cancer. CDR3 sequence: CASSAGQVVNEKLFF. In nucleotides, the CDR3 is TGCGCCAGCAGCGCTGGACAGGTCGTTAATGAAAAACTGTTTTTT.